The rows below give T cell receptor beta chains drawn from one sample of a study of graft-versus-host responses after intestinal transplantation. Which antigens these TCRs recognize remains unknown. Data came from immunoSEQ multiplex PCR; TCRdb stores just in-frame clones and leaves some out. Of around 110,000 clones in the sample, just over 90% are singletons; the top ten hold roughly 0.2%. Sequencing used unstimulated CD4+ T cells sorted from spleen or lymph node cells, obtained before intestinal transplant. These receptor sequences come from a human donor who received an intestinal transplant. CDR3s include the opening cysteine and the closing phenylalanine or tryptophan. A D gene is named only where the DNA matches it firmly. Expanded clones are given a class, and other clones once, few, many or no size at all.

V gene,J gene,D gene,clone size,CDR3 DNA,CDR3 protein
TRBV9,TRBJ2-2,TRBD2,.,TGTGCCAGCAGCGGACTAAAAGGCAGGGAGGGGAGCACCGGGGAGCTGTTTTTT,CASSGLKGREGSTGELFF
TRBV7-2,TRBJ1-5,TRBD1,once,TGTGCCAGCAGCTTATACAGGGGGAATAGCAATCAGCCCCAGCATTTT,CASSLYRGNSNQPQHF
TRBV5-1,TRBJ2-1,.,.,TGCGCCAGCAGCTTGAGGCGGACCCCACAGGCCCATGAGCAGTTCTTC,CASSLRRTPQAHEQFF
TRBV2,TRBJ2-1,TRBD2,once,TGTGCCAGCACCCGAGGCGGGAGGGCCTCCTACAATGAGCAGTTCTTC,CASTRGGRASYNEQFF
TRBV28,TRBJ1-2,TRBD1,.,TGTGCCAGCAGGGTGACAGGGCAAGGCTACACCTTC,CASRVTGQGYTF
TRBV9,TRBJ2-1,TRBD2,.,TGTGCCAGCAGCGTAGGAGGGAGGGCCTTTTACAATGAGCAGTTCTTC,CASSVGGRAFYNEQFF
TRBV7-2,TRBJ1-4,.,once,TGTGCCAGCAGCTTAGTAAGGGGGGGAAATGAAAAACTGTTTTTT,CASSLVRGGNEKLFF
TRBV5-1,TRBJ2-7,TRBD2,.,TGCGCCAGCAGCTTGGGGACTAGCGTAAACTACGAGCAGTACTTC,CASSLGTSVNYEQYF
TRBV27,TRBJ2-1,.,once,TGTGCCAGCAGTCCCCGGGCAGGGTGGTACAATGAGCAGCTCTTC,CASSPRAGWYNEQLF
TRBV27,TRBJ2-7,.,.,TGTGCCAGCAGTTTAGGGGGCAGCCGATTCGAGCAGTACTTC,CASSLGGSRFEQYF
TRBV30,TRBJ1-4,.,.,TGTGCCTGGAGTGTGTCACCAGCAACTAATGAAAAACTGTTTTTT,CAWSVSPATNEKLFF
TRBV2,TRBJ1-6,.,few,TGTGCCAGCAGCGCGACAGGTGGGAATTCACCCCTCCACTTT,CASSATGGNSPLHF
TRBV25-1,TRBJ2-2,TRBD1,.,TGTGCCAGCAGCACCGGGACAGGGTGGTTTGGCGGGGAGCTGTTTTTT,CASSTGTGWFGGELFF
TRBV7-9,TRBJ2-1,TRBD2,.,TGTGCCAGCCGGGGGGGCAAGTACAATGAGCAGTTCTTC,CASRGGKYNEQFF
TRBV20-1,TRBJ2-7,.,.,TGCAGTTCCGATCGGTTTCACGAGCAGTACTTC,CSSDRFHEQYF
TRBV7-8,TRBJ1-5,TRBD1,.,TGTGCCAGCAGCTTAGCTTCAGTACAGGGGACCTTTGCCCGTGTGAGCAATCAGCCCCAGCATTTT,CASSLASVQGTFARVSNQPQHF
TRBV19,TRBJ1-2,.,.,TGTGCCAGTAGTATAGCCTCGGGGGGCTACACCTTC,CASSIASGGYTF
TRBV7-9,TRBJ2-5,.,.,TGTGCCAGCAGCTTTAACGTCGGGTGGAACCAAGAGACCCAGTACTTC,CASSFNVGWNQETQYF
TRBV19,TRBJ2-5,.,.,TGTGCCAGTAGTCGGGGGGCAAAAGAGACCCAGTACTTC,CASSRGAKETQYF
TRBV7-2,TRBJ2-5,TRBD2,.,TGTGCCAGCAGCTTAGAACTAGCGGGAGTCGCGGAGACCCAGTACTTC,CASSLELAGVAETQYF
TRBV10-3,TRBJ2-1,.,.,TGTGCCATCAGTGAGCAGTTAGCTACCTACAATGAGCAGTTCTTC,CAISEQLATYNEQFF
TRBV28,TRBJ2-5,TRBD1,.,TGTGCCAGCAGTTTCTCCCGGGTCGGGACAGGGCAAGAGACCCAGTACTTC,CASSFSRVGTGQETQYF
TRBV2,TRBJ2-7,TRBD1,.,TGTGCCAGTGCGCGGACAGGTCCCTCCTACGAGCAGTACTTC,CASARTGPSYEQYF
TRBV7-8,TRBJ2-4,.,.,TGTGCCAGCAGCTTAGGGGCCGGACTAGCCAAAAACATTCAGTACTTC,CASSLGAGLAKNIQYF
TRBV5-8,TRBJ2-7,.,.,TGTGCCAGCAGCTTGACAGGGTTCGACGAGCAGTACTTC,CASSLTGFDEQYF
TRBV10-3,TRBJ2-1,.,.,TGTGCCATCAGTGAGTCAGGGGGAAGTGAGCAGTTCTTC,CAISESGGSEQFF
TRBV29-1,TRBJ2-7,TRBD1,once,TGCAGCGCATCACGATCCGGGACAGGTGCCTACGAGCAGTACTTC,CSASRSGTGAYEQYF
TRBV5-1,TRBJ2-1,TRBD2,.,TGCGCCAGCAGCTTGGCCCCGGGACTAGCGGCCTACAATGAGCAGTTCTTC,CASSLAPGLAAYNEQFF
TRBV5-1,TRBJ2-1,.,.,TGCGCCAGCAGTTCGGCAGGGGCTATGACAAGCTCCTACAATGAGCAGTTCTTC,CASSSAGAMTSSYNEQFF
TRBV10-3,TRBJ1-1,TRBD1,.,TGTGCCACACGGACAGGACCGAACACTGAAGCTTTCTTT,CATRTGPNTEAFF
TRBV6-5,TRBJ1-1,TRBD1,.,TGTGCCAGCAGTATGGACAGGGGGCAAACTGAAGCTTTCTTT,CASSMDRGQTEAFF
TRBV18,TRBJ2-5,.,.,TGTGCCAGCTCACCACCTGAGGTTTCTGGGGAGACCCAGTACTTC,CASSPPEVSGETQYF
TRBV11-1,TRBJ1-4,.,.,TGTGCCAGCAGCTTTTCCCAGGAACCTGAAAAACTGTTTTTT,CASSFSQEPEKLFF
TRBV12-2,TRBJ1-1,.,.,TGTGCAAGTCGCTTCGGCAGGGGGCCAATGGACACTGAAGCTTTCTTT,CASRFGRGPMDTEAFF
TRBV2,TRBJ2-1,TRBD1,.,TGTGCCAGCTACGACAGGGTCTCCTACAATGAGCAGTTCTTC,CASYDRVSYNEQFF
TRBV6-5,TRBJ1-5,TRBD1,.,TGTGCCAGCAGCCCCCGAGACAGGGGACATCAGCCCCAGCATTTT,CASSPRDRGHQPQHF
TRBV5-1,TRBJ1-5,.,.,TGCGCCAGCAGCTTGGGGGCATATAGCAATCAGCCCCAGCATTTT,CASSLGAYSNQPQHF
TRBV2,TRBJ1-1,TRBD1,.,TGTGCCAGCAGAACTACAGGGGGCTGGAACACTGAAGCTTTCTTT,CASRTTGGWNTEAFF
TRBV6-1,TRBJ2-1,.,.,TGTGCCAGCAGTGACCAGTCCCAGAACTACAATGAGCAGTTCTTC,CASSDQSQNYNEQFF
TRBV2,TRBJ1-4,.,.,TGTGCCAGCAGTGGGCCCGCTGGGTCTAGGGAAAAACTGTTTTTT,CASSGPAGSREKLFF